The 23 T cell receptor beta chains given below trace back to one sample, sequenced in a study of graft-versus-host responses after intestinal transplantation. Co-plated with 200,000 CFSE-labeled responder cells were 200,000 irradiated, violet-dye-labeled stimulator cells. Data came from immunoSEQ multiplex PCR; TCRdb stores just in-frame clones and leaves some out. The sample carries 20,000 to 25,000 clones, 33% recorded once. The sample here was alloreactive CD8+ T cells from a mixed lymphocyte reaction culture, taken before intestinal transplant. Sample subset: CFSE-low proliferating T cells sorted from roughly 6-day pre-transplant mixed lymphocyte reaction (GvH or HvG direction). These receptors were taken from a human patient who received an intestinal transplant.

The rearrangement uses TRBV6-6 and TRBJ1-1, with no clear D. Germline assignment: CDR1 MNHNY and CDR2 SVGAGI (reference sequence). There are 15 residues in the CDR3. Trimming shortened V by 2 bases and J by 0 bases, and 10 bases separated the two germline ends. The CDR3 spells CASSYTKSMNTEAFF. The CDR3, as DNA: TGTGCCAGCAGTTACACTAAAAGTATGAACACTGAAGCTTTCTTT.

The rearrangement links TRBV6-4 to TRBJ1-2; maybe TRBD1 (5 bases). Trimming took off 5 bases at V and 0 bases at J, with 16 bases between the two ends. This CDR3 is built from 16 residues. Per germline, CDR1 MRHNA and CDR2 SNTAGT. DNA for the CDR3: TGTGCCAGCAGTTACGTCTCAGGGCGGACTAACTATGGCTACACCTTC. This gives the protein CASSYVSGRTNYGYTF.

Ten or more counts support this clone. The chain is built from TRBV6-6 and TRBJ2-1; D remains ambiguous. Per germline, CDR1 MNHNY and CDR2 SVGAGI (reference sequence). V shed 0 bases and J shed 3 bases, with 3 bases lying between them. The CDR3 spans 13 residues. The CDR3: CASSYSNYNEQFF. CDR3 nucleotide sequence: TGTGCCAGCAGTTACTCGAACTACAATGAGCAGTTCTTC.

This clone is classed as medium-sized. This chain links TRBV7-9 with TRBJ2-2, with no clear D. Germline CDR1 and CDR2: SEHNR and FQNEAQ (reference sequence). The germline V and J ends were trimmed by 7 bases and 0 bases, with 6 bases remaining between them. The CDR3 is 13 residues long. CDR3 region: CASMDSNTGELFF. CDR3 coding DNA: TGTGCCAGCATGGATTCGAACACCGGGGAGCTGTTTTTT.

A few counts support this clone. V gene TRBV27 combines with J gene TRBJ2-7; a weak D match, TRBD1 (6 bases). The CDR3 length is 14 residues. Germline V lookup: CDR1 MNHEY, CDR2 SMNVEV (reference sequence). V lost 5 bases and J 0 bases, leaving 11 bases between the germline ends. In nucleotides, the CDR3 is TGTGCCAGCAGTCCCAGGGGCATCTCCTACGAGCAGTACTTC. Translation gives CASSPRGISYEQYF.

This chain links TRBV6-5 with TRBJ2-7, with unresolved D. Germline CDR1 reads MNHEY; CDR2 reads SVGAGI. This CDR3 contains 14 residues. V was pared by 6 bases and J by 2 bases, with 14 bases between. As DNA, the CDR3 is TGTGCCAGCAGCGTCTCCGGCCCTACCTACGAGCAGTACTTC. Amino acids: CASSVSGPTYEQYF.

This clone was seen a handful of times. The chain joins TRBV12-5 to TRBJ2-1; TRBD2 matches at 12 bases. V was pared by 7 bases and J by 8 bases, with 9 bases of the junction left unmatched. The length of the CDR3 is 15 residues. Germline CDR1 reads LGHNT; CDR2 reads FRNRAP. The CDR3 bases are TGTGCTAGTGCCGAGGGGGCTAGCGGGAGGGATGAGCAGTTCTTC. Protein product: CASAEGASGRDEQFF.

This clone has more than one count but fewer than ten. The chain is built from TRBV7-6 and TRBJ2-7; D is undetermined. Trimming removed 5 bases at V and 0 bases at J, with 8 bases between. The length of the CDR3 is 13 residues. The germline CDR1 and CDR2 sequences are SGHVS and FNYEAQ. For the CDR3, the DNA is TGTGCCAGCAGCCCCAGTTACTCCTACGAGCAGTACTTC. Protein product: CASSPSYSYEQYF.

V usage is TRBV4-1 and J usage is TRBJ1-2; TRBD1 matches at 8 bases. The CDR3 length is 17 residues. Germline CDR1 is MGHRA and CDR2 is YSYEKL. Germline trimming cut 0 bases from V and 7 bases from J; bases unmatched to any gene: 13. The CDR3 is CASSQDQVETGVFGYTF. The CDR3 coding sequence is TGCGCCAGCAGCCAAGATCAAGTCGAGACAGGGGTGTTTGGCTACACCTTC.

This clone was seen only once. The chain is built from TRBV29-1 and TRBJ2-3, with D tentatively TRBD1 or TRBD2 (5 bases each). Trimming removed 2 bases at V and 2 bases at J, with 17 bases between. CDR1 is SQVTM and CDR2 is ANQGSEA in the germline V gene. The CDR3 spans 16 residues. The CDR3, as DNA: TGCAGCGTTGAAATCGAGTTGTGGGGGACCACAGATACGCAGTATTTT. It translates to CSVEIELWGTTDTQYF.

The V call is TRBV5-6, the J call TRBJ2-1; tentative D call: TRBD1 (6 bases). The length of the CDR3 is 16 residues. Germline V gives CDR1 SGHDT, CDR2 YYEEEE. The V and J ends lost 3 bases and 2 bases respectively, with 15 bases between them. CDR3 in DNA: TGTGCCAGCAGCTGGAAGGGGGAATGGACCTACAATGAGCAGTTCTTC. The encoded protein is CASSWKGEWTYNEQFF.

This rearrangement joins TRBV6-5 to TRBJ2-5; the D is unclear. Trimming shortened V by 0 bases and J by 1 base, and 6 bases separated the two germline ends. Germline CDR1 is MNHEY and CDR2 is SVGAGI. The CDR3 is made up of 14 amino acids. The CDR3: CASSYSGFQETQYF. DNA for the CDR3: TGTGCCAGCAGTTACTCAGGCTTCCAAGAGACCCAGTACTTC.

In its sample, this clone was seen a few times. V usage is TRBV6-6 and J usage is TRBJ1-5, with a tentative D call TRBD1 (6 bases). Between the trimmed V and J ends, which lost 7 bases and 0 bases, there was a span of 16 bases. The length of the CDR3 is 16 residues. CDR1 is MNHNY, CDR2 SVGAGI, per germline (reference sequence). This CDR3 reads CASTADRFYSNQPQHF. CDR3 DNA sequence: TGTGCCAGCACCGCGGACAGATTTTATAGCAATCAGCCCCAGCATTTT.

In its sample, this clone ranks as medium-sized. The chain has TRBV19 and TRBJ1-1; no definite D call. This CDR3 has 12 amino acids. Germline assignment: CDR1 LNHDA and CDR2 SQIVND (reference sequence). V was shortened by 5 bases and J by 4 bases, with 8 bases between the two germline ends. Written as DNA, the CDR3 is TGTGCCAGTAGTCTCCCGTCCACTGAAGCTTTCTTT. Its protein product is CASSLPSTEAFF.

This clone was observed a handful of times. V and J are TRBV5-1 and TRBJ1-1; 10 positions agree with TRBD1. This CDR3 is built from 14 residues. Trimming took 3 bases from V and 6 from J; bases not matched to a gene: 5. CDR1 and CDR2 from the germline V gene are SGHRS and YFSETQ. CDR3 DNA: TGCGCCAGCAGCTCAGGACAGGGGGGTGCTGAAGCTTTCTTT. It translates to CASSSGQGGAEAFF.

A few counts support this clone. The V gene is TRBV27, the J gene TRBJ2-7, with D maybe TRBD1 (6 bases). This CDR3 has 15 amino acids. Germline loops: CDR1 MNHEY, CDR2 SMNVEV (reference sequence). V lost 6 bases and J lost 3, with 18 bases in between. The CDR3 nucleotides are TGTGCCAGCAGGCTGACAGGAACTAACTACTACGAGCAGTACTTC. Amino acids: CASRLTGTNYYEQYF.

This chain joins TRBV18 and TRBJ1-2, with TRBD1 as a possible D gene (5 bases). This CDR3 spans 16 amino acids. Trimming removed 6 bases at V and 4 bases at J, with 21 bases between. Germline V lookup: CDR1 KGHSH, CDR2 LQKENI. The CDR3 DNA sequence: TGTGCCAGCTCGCCTGGCAATCCCCAGGGTTCCTATGGCTACACCTTC. This sequence encodes CASSPGNPQGSYGYTF.

The genes are TRBV4-3 and TRBJ2-7; tentatively, D is TRBD1 (5 bases). Germline V gene data show CDR1 as LGHNA and CDR2 as YSLEER. The V gene lost 0 bases and the J gene lost 3 bases, with 9 bases spanning the gap. The CDR3 sequence is 14 residues long. CDR3 region: CASSQDAQDYEQYF. For the CDR3, the DNA is TGCGCCAGCAGCCAAGATGCACAGGACTACGAGCAGTACTTC.

This clone was found a few times. The chain is built from TRBV11-3 and TRBJ2-7, with 7 nucleotides matching TRBD2. The CDR3 contains 15 residues. CDR1 SGHNT and CDR2 YENEEA come from the germline V gene. Trimming took 5 bases from V and 5 from J; bases not matched to a gene: 12. The chain's CDR3 is CASSLWEGSGDEQYF. The CDR3 nucleotides read TGTGCCAGCAGCCTCTGGGAGGGGTCGGGGGACGAGCAGTACTTC.

This chain uses TRBV5-4 with TRBJ1-1; 9 nucleotides line up with TRBD1. The V gene's germline CDR1 is SGHNT and CDR2 YYREEE (reference sequence). Trimming removed 4 bases from V and 6 bases from J; junction bases left unmatched: 10. The CDR3 spans 15 residues. The CDR3 bases are TGTGCCAGCAGCCACGAACCGGGACAGGGCCCTGAAGCTTTCTTT. Its translation: CASSHEPGQGPEAFF.

The chain has TRBV5-1 and TRBJ2-7, with 9 bases lining up with TRBD1. Losses at the gene ends were 2 bases for V and 4 bases for J; bases not matched to a gene: 4. The CDR3 has 14 amino acids. CDR1 SGHRS and CDR2 YFSETQ come from the germline V gene. The CDR3 region has the DNA TGCGCCAGCAGCTTTGGGACAGGGATATACGAGCAGTACTTC. The encoded protein is CASSFGTGIYEQYF. Full variable domain (rest looked up from reference TRBV5-1 and TRBJ2-7): KAGVTQTPRYLIKTRGQQVTLSCSPISGHRSVSWYQQTPGQGLQFLFEYFSETQRNKGNFPGRFSGRQFSNSRSEMNVSTLELGDSALYLCASSFGTGIYEQYFGPGTRLTVT.

J is TRBJ1-1 and V is TRBV5-4; D call uncertain. CDR3 length: 12 residues. Germline assignment: CDR1 SGHNT and CDR2 YYREEE (reference sequence). With 5 bases removed from V and 4 bases from J, the gap between germline ends came to 9 bases. CDR3 in amino acids: CASSPAGTEAFF. CDR3 nucleotide sequence: TGTGCCAGCAGTCCGGCGGGCACTGAAGCTTTCTTT.

The chain carries TRBV5-4 and TRBJ2-1, with 7 positions matching TRBD2. The CDR3 runs 14 residues. Germline V lookup: CDR1 SGHNT, CDR2 YYREEE (reference sequence). V lost 4 bases to trimming and J lost 6 bases; unmatched junction nucleotides: 7. The CDR3 sequence: CASSRWEGCNEQFF. CDR3 DNA: TGTGCCAGCAGCCGGTGGGAGGGTTGCAATGAGCAGTTCTTC. The whole variable domain, remainder taken from reference TRBV5-4 and TRBJ2-1, is ETGVTQSPTHLIKTRGQQVTLRCSSQSGHNTVSWYQQALGQGPQFIFQYYREEENGRGNFPPRFSGLQFPNYSSELNVNALELDDSALYLCASSRWEGCNEQFFGPGTRLTVL.